This entry lists 27 T cell receptor beta chains sequenced from one sample in a study of OX40 agonist ivuxolimab in advanced cancers. This table comes from immunoSEQ multiplex PCR, and its TCRdb copy is limited to in-frame clones, with some not included. In the table there are about 20,000 clones, approximately 87% of which are singletons. The material sequenced was CD4+ or CD8+ T cells sorted from blood, taken in a trial of the OX40 agonist ivuxolimab. The origin of the receptors is an adult with an advanced solid tumor such as melanoma, head and neck, liver or kidney cancer.

This clone appeared a single time. Germline and junction disagree at one end, which may indicate a read error. The chain joins TRBV5-4 to TRBJ2-5, with 7 positions matching TRBD1. CDR1 is SGHNT, CDR2 YYREEE, per germline (reference sequence). The CDR3 consists of 12 residues. CDR3 coding DNA: TGTGCCAGCAGCCAGGACCGGGACAGCCTTGACTTC. Encoded protein: CASSQDRDSLDF.

This clone occurred a few times. The chain links TRBV11-2 to TRBJ2-1; D could derive from TRBD1 or TRBD2 (5 bases each). Germline V gene lookup returns CDR1 SGHAT and CDR2 FQNNGV. There are 14 residues in the CDR3. V was shortened by 4 bases and J by 4 bases, with 11 bases between the two germline ends. CDR3 coding DNA: TGTGCCAGCAGCTCCCGGGGCGATTACAATGAGCAGTTCTTC. Amino acid sequence: CASSSRGDYNEQFF.

The rearrangement links TRBV18 to TRBJ2-7; 8 bases are shared with TRBD2. This CDR3 spans 17 amino acids. Germline CDR1 reads KGHSH; CDR2 reads LQKENI. V gave up 0 bases and J gave up 3 bases; unmatched junction bases: 10. CDR3 amino acids: CASSPPLGSGTNYEQYF. The DNA of the CDR3 is TGTGCCAGCTCACCACCCCTGGGTAGCGGGACAAACTACGAGCAGTACTTC.

This sequence joins TRBV6-5 and TRBJ1-1, with D tentatively TRBD1 (5 bases). From germline, CDR1 is MNHEY and CDR2 SVGAGI. The CDR3 loop spans 11 amino acids. V was trimmed by 5 bases and J by 7 bases, leaving 8 bases between them. CDR3 residues: CASSTDSEAFF. As DNA, the CDR3 is TGTGCCAGCAGTACAGACAGTGAAGCTTTCTTT.

V usage is TRBV4-3 and J usage is TRBJ1-1; D unclear. CDR1 is LGHNA and CDR2 is YSLEER in the germline V gene. V gave up 1 base and J gave up 2 bases, with 8 bases separating them. The CDR3 runs to 14 residues. The CDR3 DNA reads as TGCGCCAGCAGCCAAGTAGTGAGAAACACTGAAGCTTTCTTT. Residues: CASSQVVRNTEAFF.

The chain joins TRBV19 to TRBJ1-1; no reliable D call. V lost 2 bases to trimming and J lost 3 bases, with 7 bases between them. Germline V CDR1 and CDR2: LNHDA, SQIVND (reference sequence). The CDR3 has 13 amino acids. The CDR3 here is CASSIWADTEAFF. Written as DNA, the CDR3 is TGTGCCAGTAGTATATGGGCAGACACTGAAGCTTTCTTT.

The chain recombines TRBV10-1 with TRBJ2-7; TRBD1 matches at 9 bases. The CDR3 has 14 amino acids. Germline values: CDR1 WNHNN, CDR2 SYGVQD (reference sequence). Trimming removed 4 bases from V and 2 bases from J; junction bases left unmatched: 3. For the CDR3, the DNA is TGCGCCAGCAGTGGGACAGGGGACCCCTACGAGCAGTACTTC. Protein: CASSGTGDPYEQYF.

The chain uses TRBV19 and TRBJ2-3; 9 bases fit TRBD1. Germline V CDR1 and CDR2: LNHDA, SQIVND (reference sequence). V gave up 5 bases and J gave up 7 bases; unmatched junction bases: 7. The CDR3 is 14 amino acids. The CDR3 DNA is TGTGCCAGTAGTTACCGGGACAGGGAAAATACGCAGTATTTT. Translation: CASSYRDRENTQYF.

By share, this clone ranks as medium-sized. V is TRBV13 and J is TRBJ1-2; 11 nucleotides line up with TRBD1. CDR1 and CDR2 from the germline V gene are PRHDT and FYEKMQ (reference sequence). V gave up 10 bases and J gave up 7 bases; unmatched junction bases: 11. This CDR3 has 14 amino acids. Here the CDR3 DNA reads TGTGCCACCCGGGACAGGGGGGAGTTATCTGGCTACACCTTC. This sequence encodes CATRDRGELSGYTF.

The genes are TRBV7-8 and TRBJ1-1, with unresolved D. Per germline, CDR1 SGHVS and CDR2 FQNEAQ. CDR3 length: 14 amino acids. V was pared by 5 bases and J by 2 bases, with 12 bases between. CDR3 in amino acids: CASSPLMGNTEAFF. As DNA, the CDR3 is TGTGCCAGCAGCCCCCTTATGGGAAACACTGAAGCTTTCTTT.

A few counts support this clone. The CDR3 spells CASSTGTAGEQFF. In DNA form, the CDR3 reads TGTGCCAGCAGTACCGGGACAGCCGGGGAGCAGTTCTTC. The chain joins TRBV27 to TRBJ2-1; 7 bases match TRBD1. The length of the CDR3 is 13 residues. The germline CDR1 and CDR2 sequences are MNHEY and SMNVEV (reference sequence). V dropped 5 bases and J dropped 10; count of bases not matched to a gene: 8.

This clone appeared a single time. The V gene is TRBV2, the J gene TRBJ2-7; D is undetermined. The germline CDR1 and CDR2 sequences are SNHLY and FYNNEI. Trimming removed 6 bases from V and 3 bases from J, with 9 bases in between. The CDR3 is 12 residues long. CDR3 coding DNA: TGTGCCAGCAGCCTAGTATACTACGAGCAGTACTTC. The encoded protein is CASSLVYYEQYF.

CDR3 sequence: CASSSDRGLAKNIQYF. In DNA form, the CDR3 reads TGTGCCAGCAGCTCGGACAGGGGTCTAGCCAAAAACATTCAGTACTTC. The chain combines TRBV11-2 with TRBJ2-4; 9 bases fit TRBD1. The CDR3 consists of 16 residues. Trimming took 4 bases from V and 0 from J; bases not matched to a gene: 4. Germline lookup yields CDR1 SGHAT and CDR2 FQNNGV.

This sequence joins TRBV29-1 and TRBJ1-1; the D gene is possibly TRBD1 (5 bases). The CDR3 is 14 residues long. Between the trimmed V and J ends, which lost 7 bases and 1 base, there was a span of 16 bases. Germline V lookup: CDR1 SQVTM, CDR2 ANQGSEA. CDR3 sequence (DNA): TGCAGCGCTGTTGGGGGGGAAGGGAACACTGAAGCTTTCTTT. Translation gives CSAVGGEGNTEAFF. Variable domain in full (rest from reference TRBV29-1 and TRBJ1-1): SAVISQKPSRDICQRGTSLTIQCQVDSQVTMMFWYRQQPGQSLTLIATANQGSEATYESGFVIDKFPISRPNLTFSTLTVSNMSPEDSSIYLCSAVGGEGNTEAFFGQGTRLTVV.

The V and J genes are TRBV7-9 and TRBJ1-2; 8 bases fit TRBD1. Germline CDR1 SEHNR, CDR2 FQNEAQ (reference sequence). The CDR3 sequence is 14 residues long. The junction had 4 bases not matched to a gene; V was cut back by 1 base and J by 6 bases. The CDR3 sequence: CASSLETGAHGYTF. In DNA form, the CDR3 reads TGTGCCAGCAGCTTAGAGACAGGGGCCCATGGCTACACCTTC. Using reference TRBV7-9 and TRBJ1-2 for the parts outside the CDR3, the full variable domain is DTGVSQNPRHKITKRGQNVTFRCDPISEHNRLYWYRQTLGQGPEFLTYFQNEAQLEKSRLLSDRFSAERPKGSFSTLEIQRTEQGDSAMYLCASSLETGAHGYTFGSGTRLTVV.

The rearrangement uses TRBV29-1 and TRBJ1-2; 10 bases line up with TRBD1. The CDR3 totals 16 residues. V shed 0 bases, J shed 4 bases, and the junction held 8 bases outside the gene matches. CDR1 SQVTM and CDR2 ANQGSEA come from the germline V gene. Written as DNA, the CDR3 is TGCAGCGTTGAAGATCCCAGACAGGGGGCCACCTATGGCTACACCTTC. Its protein is CSVEDPRQGATYGYTF.

The chain couples TRBV7-6 to TRBJ2-2; no firm D call. Germline loops: CDR1 SGHVS, CDR2 FNYEAQ. Deletions cut 2 bases from V and 3 bases from J, with 16 bases between. This CDR3 contains 17 residues. The CDR3 coding sequence is TGTGCCAGCAGCTTATATACCGGGCTGGCTGACACCGGGGAGCTGTTTTTT. Its translation: CASSLYTGLADTGELFF.

The gene calls are TRBV4-3 and TRBJ1-1, with D unclear. The germline V gene has CDR1 LGHNA and CDR2 YSLEER. This CDR3 is built from 14 residues. The V gene lost 0 bases and the J gene lost 0 bases, with 5 bases spanning the gap. The CDR3 loop reads CASSQDGMNTEAFF. In DNA form, the CDR3 reads TGCGCCAGCAGCCAAGATGGTATGAACACTGAAGCTTTCTTT.

This clone was observed a few times. In DNA form, the CDR3 reads TGTGCCAGTGCGACTAGCGGGAGTGACGCCTACAATGAGCAGTTCTTC. Translating it yields CASATSGSDAYNEQFF. The J gene is TRBJ2-1, the V gene TRBV6-4; 12 nucleotides match TRBD2. The CDR3 runs to 16 residues. With 9 bases clipped from V and 2 bases from J, the junction kept 8 bases outside the gene matches. In germline, CDR1 is MRHNA, CDR2 SNTAGT.

This chain uses TRBV13 with TRBJ2-7; TRBD1 aligns across 7 bases. The CDR3 spans 16 residues. CDR1 is PRHDT and CDR2 is FYEKMQ in the germline V gene (reference sequence). V gave up 5 bases and J gave up 3 bases; unmatched junction bases: 13. DNA of the CDR3: TGTGCCAGCAGCCGACGGGACAGTTTCCACCGCTACGAGCAGTACTTC. Its translation is CASSRRDSFHRYEQYF.

The V gene is TRBV14, the J gene TRBJ2-6; D uncertain. The V end was cut by 4 bases, the J end by 1 base, with 8 bases between. This CDR3 has 15 amino acids. Per germline, CDR1 SGHDN and CDR2 FVKESK. The CDR3 sequence is CASSPQPSGANVLTF. The CDR3 DNA sequence: TGTGCCAGCAGCCCCCAGCCTTCTGGGGCCAACGTCCTGACTTTC.

The chain links TRBV10-3 to TRBJ2-6; D is unclear. Trimming pared 4 bases from V and 2 bases from J, leaving 9 bases between. There are 15 residues in the CDR3. Germline V gives CDR1 ENHRY, CDR2 SYGVKD. The DNA for the CDR3 is TGTGCCATCAGTGGAATGGCTACTGGGGCCAACGTCCTGACTTTC. This gives the protein CAISGMATGANVLTF.

The chain is built from TRBV30 and TRBJ1-5; D is ambiguous. The V gene's germline CDR1 is GTSNPN and CDR2 SVGIG (reference sequence). The germline V and J ends were trimmed by 2 bases and 6 bases, with 17 bases remaining between them. The CDR3 length is 15 residues. The CDR3 protein is CAWSPTIWGAQPQHF. In DNA form, the CDR3 reads TGTGCCTGGAGTCCGACAATCTGGGGTGCTCAGCCCCAGCATTTT. The full variable domain, in which reference TRBV30 and TRBJ1-5 provide the parts outside the CDR3, is SQTIHQWPATLVQPVGSPLSLECTVEGTSNPNLYWYRQAAGRGLQLLFYSVGIGQISSEVPQNLSASRPQDRQFILSSKKLLLSDSGFYLCAWSPTIWGAQPQHFGDGTRLSIL.

This chain joins TRBV4-3 and TRBJ2-7, with D possibly matching TRBD1 (6 bases). The CDR3 runs 13 residues. The germline V gene encodes CDR1 LGHNA and CDR2 YSLEER. V was clipped by 4 bases and J by 6 bases, with 13 bases between them. CDR3 bases: TGCGCCAGCAGCCGAACCCAGGGGATCGAGCAGTACTTC. It is translated as CASSRTQGIEQYF.

As to this clone: Other nucleotide sequences in the sample specify the same CDR3. The chain joins TRBV9 to TRBJ2-7, with 7 bases matching TRBD2. CDR3 length equals 14 residues. In germline, CDR1 is SGDLS, CDR2 YYNGEE. Unmatched junction bases numbered 8, after V lost 5 bases and J lost 3 bases. The chain's CDR3 is CASSRGRGFYEQYF. In DNA, the CDR3 is TGTGCCAGCAGTCGAGGGAGGGGATTCTACGAGCAGTACTTC.

The CDR3 region is CASSSTARTGSNTEAFF. CDR3 DNA: TGTGCCAGCAGCTCCACAGCTAGGACGGGAAGTAACACTGAAGCTTTCTTT. The rearrangement uses TRBV5-5 and TRBJ1-1; D remains ambiguous. Germline V gene lookup returns CDR1 SGHKS and CDR2 YYEKEE (reference sequence). The V end was cut by 3 bases, the J end by 2 bases, with 20 bases between. CDR3 length: 17 amino acids. The entire variable domain, with the rest obtained from reference TRBV5-5 and TRBJ1-1, is as follows: DAGVTQSPTHLIKTRGQQVTLRCSPISGHKSVSWYQQVLGQGPQFIFQYYEKEERGRGNFPDRFSARQFPNYSSELNVNALLLGDSALYLCASSSTARTGSNTEAFFGQGTRLTVV.

The chain uses TRBV5-4 and TRBJ2-1, with D possibly matching TRBD1 (5 bases). The germline V and J ends were trimmed by 3 bases and 6 bases, with 13 bases remaining between them. Germline assignment: CDR1 SGHNT and CDR2 YYREEE (reference sequence). The CDR3 length is 14 residues. The CDR3 protein is CASSSVQGPNEQFF. The CDR3 DNA sequence: TGTGCCAGCAGCTCGGTCCAGGGCCCCAATGAGCAGTTCTTC.